Only a few counts were recorded for the clone carrying this T cell receptor beta chain. Its antigen is currently unknown. Germline assignment: CDR1 ENHRY and CDR2 SYGVKD. The CDR3 loop spans 15 amino acids. V was pared by 4 bases and J by 0 bases, with 9 bases between. TCRdb's copy holds only in-frame clones and misses some; the assay was immunoSEQ multiplex PCR. Here the sample spans 85,000 to 130,000 clones, over 75% being singletons. These data come from a study of PD-1 blockade in mismatch repair-deficient tumors. For the study at large: All were previously treated, progressing patients with 12 mismatch repair-deficient cancer types. Whole-study findings and limits: Tumor-resident clones, often undetectable pretreatment in blood, expanded then contracted after pembrolizumab.

The chain links TRBV10-3 to TRBJ2-2, with a tentative D call TRBD1 (5 bases). The clonotype comes from an adult with mismatch repair-deficient cancer. The material was peripheral blood, obtained 35 to 37 weeks after starting pembrolizumab. This chain's CDR3 is CAISVTGSNTGELFF. The CDR3 DNA is TGTGCCATCAGTGTAACAGGATCGAACACCGGGGAGCTGTTTTTT.